The 26 T cell receptor beta chains given below trace back to one sample, sequenced in a study of T cells in Graves' hyperthyroidism and ophthalmopathy. RNA transcripts yielded amplified TCR beta CDR3 regions. The study used the HTBI primer set for a first-round RT-PCR of the TCR CDR3. MiXCR, applied by TCRdb to the multiplex PCR reads, yields one record per CDR3 protein. The sample lists more than 350,000 distinct CDR3 sequences, about 18% occurring once. Source material: blood. The receptors were gathered from a woman in her twenties or thirties with Graves' hyperthyroidism that later progressed to Graves' ophthalmopathy.

This clonotype appeared a few times. This chain uses TRBV4-1 with TRBJ2-5; 7 bases are a match to TRBD2. In germline, CDR1 is MGHRA, CDR2 YSYEKL. The ends lost 1 base at V and 3 bases at J; junction bases unmatched: 5. The CDR3 has 15 amino acids. The chain's CDR3 is CASSQGWLAEETQYF. CDR3 nucleotide sequence: TGCGCCAGCAGCCAAGGTTGGCTAGCGGAAGAGACCCAGTACTTC.

Details on this clonotype: It may be a read error: a sequence one base away is much more abundant. The chain couples TRBV10-3 to TRBJ1-2, with a possible D match to TRBD1 (6 bases). The CDR3 runs 12 residues. Germline CDR1 ENHRY, CDR2 SYGVKD. The CDR3 protein is CATRQALHGYTF. CDR3 nucleotides: TGTGCTACCAGACAGGCCCTTCATGGCTACACCTTC.

Ten or more counts support this clonotype. J is TRBJ1-3 and V is TRBV7-2; D is unresolved. This CDR3 contains 12 residues. Trimming removed 3 bases from V and 4 bases from J, with 4 bases in between. Germline V gives CDR1 SGHTA, CDR2 FQGNSA. The DNA for the CDR3 is TGTGCCAGCAGCTTGGACGGAAACACCATATATTTT. Translating it yields CASSLDGNTIYF.

In this sample, this clonotype turned up many times. The CDR3 DNA follows: TGCGCCAGCAGCTTGGGGGGCTTATCTGGGGCCAACGTCCTGACTTTC. Translating gives CASSLGGLSGANVLTF. J is TRBJ2-6 and V is TRBV5-1; tentatively, D is TRBD1 (5 bases). V lost 0 bases to trimming and J lost 1 base, with 8 bases between them. This CDR3 region has 16 residues. CDR1 is SGHRS, CDR2 YFSETQ, per germline.

This rearrangement joins TRBV12-3 or TRBV12-4 to TRBJ1-2; D unclear. The CDR3 spans 11 residues. Trimming left V 9 bases short and J 0 bases short, with 5 bases between. The CDR3 DNA sequence: TGTGCCAGTGGGTCTAACTATGGCTACACCTTC. Protein: CASGSNYGYTF.

This clonotype has only one observation. This chain connects TRBV9 to TRBJ1-2, with D perhaps TRBD1 (5 bases). The CDR3 is 17 residues long. V gave up 5 bases and J gave up 4 bases, with 24 bases separating them. CDR1 SGDLS and CDR2 YYNGEE come from the germline V gene. The CDR3 nucleotides read TGTGCCAGCAGTAGGGAGATAGGGGTTGTATCGGCCTATGGCTACACCTTC. It encodes CASSREIGVVSAYGYTF.

This sequence joins TRBV10-3 and TRBJ1-6, with TRBD1 identical over 11 bases. Germline assignment: CDR1 ENHRY and CDR2 SYGVKD. The J segment lost 1 base and the V segment lost 4 bases, leaving 3 bases of the junction unmatched. This CDR3 contains 17 residues. The CDR3 sequence is CAISGTGGASYNSPLHF. The CDR3 DNA follows: TGTGCCATCAGTGGGACAGGGGGCGCGTCCTATAATTCACCCCTCCACTTT.

The gene calls are TRBV13 and TRBJ2-7, with unresolved D. The CDR3 is 14 residues long. From germline, CDR1 is PRHDT and CDR2 FYEKMQ (reference sequence). Trimming took off 5 bases at V and 3 bases at J, with 14 bases between the two ends. The chain's CDR3 is CASSVSPTIYEQYF. The DNA of the CDR3 is TGTGCCAGCAGCGTGAGCCCCACGATCTACGAGCAGTACTTC. Filled out from reference TRBV13 and TRBJ2-7, the complete variable domain reads AAGVIQSPRHLIKEKRETATLKCYPIPRHDTVYWYQQGPGQDPQFLISFYEKMQSDKGSIPDRFSAQQFSDYHSELNMSSLELGDSALYFCASSVSPTIYEQYFGPGTRLTVT.

The rearrangement joins TRBV6-1 to TRBJ2-7; 11 bases map to TRBD2. Germline V CDR1 and CDR2: MNHNS, SASEGT. Trimming took 5 bases from V and 7 from J; bases not matched to a gene: 10. CDR3 length: 15 amino acids. CDR3 DNA: TGTGCCAGCAGTCTAACTAGCGGGGGAGAGGGGGAGCAGTACTTC. Protein: CASSLTSGGEGEQYF.

The V gene is TRBV5-1, the J gene TRBJ2-1; 10 bases line up with TRBD1. Trimming cost V 4 bases and J 0 bases; bases outside gene matches: 16. Germline CDR1 and CDR2: SGHRS and YFSETQ. This CDR3 comprises 20 residues. CDR3 coding DNA: TGCGCCAGCAGCAGGGGACAGGGGAGAACAGGGGACCACTCCTACAATGAGCAGTTCTTC. It translates to CASSRGQGRTGDHSYNEQFF.

This clonotype turned up a few times. A much larger clonotype is one base distant, so this may be a read error. The chain carries TRBV11-2 and TRBJ2-5; 12 bases are shared with TRBD1. The CDR3 loop spans 16 amino acids. Looked up from germline, CDR1 is SGHAT and CDR2 is FQNNGV. CDR3 in DNA: TGTGCCGGCAGCTTAGTATCCGGGACAGGGGGCGAGACCCAGTACTTC. It codes for CAGSLVSGTGGETQYF.

This clonotype was seen ten or more times. V gene TRBV2 combines with J gene TRBJ1-1; no definite D call. V lost 6 bases to trimming and J lost 1 base, with 12 bases between them. Germline assignment: CDR1 SNHLY and CDR2 FYNNEI. This CDR3 comprises 14 residues. The CDR3 DNA reads as TGTGCCAGCAGCTGGACCGGGGAGAACACTGAAGCTTTCTTT. Amino acids: CASSWTGENTEAFF.

The chain is built from TRBV20-1 and TRBJ2-7, with D possibly being TRBD2 (6 bases). V was trimmed by 0 bases and J by 2 bases, leaving 11 bases between them. The germline V gene encodes CDR1 DFQATT and CDR2 SNEGSKA (reference sequence). The CDR3 extends over 14 amino acids. CDR3 sequence: CSARDRGIAYEQYV. The DNA for the CDR3 is TGCAGTGCTAGAGATCGGGGGATTGCCTACGAGCAGTACGTC.

This clonotype showed up many times. The chain links TRBV7-9 to TRBJ2-3; D perhaps matches TRBD1 (6 bases). Germline loops: CDR1 SEHNR, CDR2 FQNEAQ (reference sequence). V was shortened by 10 bases and J by 2 bases, with 19 bases between the two germline ends. This CDR3 has 15 amino acids. The CDR3 loop is CAIPSRQETTDTQYF. In DNA form, the CDR3 reads TGTGCCATCCCTAGTCGACAGGAGACCACAGATACGCAGTATTTT.

This clonotype was counted a few times. V and J are TRBV11-2 and TRBJ2-1; a weak D match, TRBD2 (5 bases). In germline, CDR1 is SGHAT, CDR2 FQNNGV. The CDR3 extends over 15 amino acids. V dropped 0 bases and J dropped 3 bases, with 9 bases sitting between them. The CDR3 here is CASSLDRLNYNEQFF. CDR3 nucleotides: TGTGCCAGCAGCTTAGATCGACTAAACTACAATGAGCAGTTCTTC.

This clonotype was seen ten or more times. V usage is TRBV28 and J usage is TRBJ2-3; TRBD1 matches 7 bases. The CDR3 length is 14 residues. Losses at the gene ends were 5 bases for V and 9 bases for J; bases not matched to a gene: 11. CDR1 is MDHEN, CDR2 SYDVKM, per germline. CDR3 DNA: TGTGCCAGCAGTCCGCGACAGGGAAGTCAAACGCAGTATTTT. It codes for CASSPRQGSQTQYF.

This clonotype has a count of ten or more. J is TRBJ2-7 and V is TRBV15, with 7 bases matching TRBD1. The V gene's germline CDR1 is LNHNV and CDR2 YYDKDF (reference sequence). The CDR3 length is 16 residues. The ends lost 3 bases at V and 0 bases at J; junction bases unmatched: 8. The CDR3 region has the DNA TGTGCCACCAGCAGGGACACAGGGGTGTCCTCCTACGAGCAGTACTTC. Translating it yields CATSRDTGVSSYEQYF.

This clonotype was counted at least ten times. V gene TRBV28 combines with J gene TRBJ1-1; D is ambiguous. Germline CDR1 is MDHEN and CDR2 is SYDVKM. V shed 3 bases and J shed 0 bases, with 8 bases lying between them. The CDR3 is made up of 14 amino acids. Here the CDR3 reads CASSFGSMNTEAFF. The DNA for the CDR3 is TGTGCCAGCAGTTTTGGCAGCATGAACACTGAAGCTTTCTTT.

This clonotype was counted ten times or more. This chain uses TRBV18 with TRBJ2-2; D is perhaps TRBD1 (6 bases). CDR1 is KGHSH, CDR2 LQKENI, per germline. The V end was cut by 5 bases, the J end by 4 bases, with 8 bases between. CDR3 length: 13 amino acids. Here the CDR3 reads CASSRDTTGELFF. The CDR3 region has the DNA TGTGCCAGCTCAAGGGACACCACCGGGGAGCTGTTTTTT.

This chain uses TRBV29-1 with TRBJ1-1; D possibly corresponds to TRBD1 (5 bases). This CDR3 has 12 amino acids. From germline, CDR1 is SQVTM and CDR2 ANQGSEA. Trimming left V 8 bases short and J 5 bases short, with 15 bases between. The CDR3 protein is CSPARAGTEAFF. The CDR3 DNA is TGCAGCCCCGCCAGGGCAGGGACTGAAGCTTTCTTT.

This clonotype was seen more than once but under ten times. The rearrangement uses TRBV19 and TRBJ1-1; 7 bases align to TRBD1. The CDR3 has 14 residues. J lost 4 bases, V lost 3 bases, and 5 bases had no gene match. Per germline, CDR1 LNHDA and CDR2 SQIVND (reference sequence). CDR3 residues: CASSISPGGTEAFF. The CDR3 DNA reads as TGTGCCAGTAGTATCTCCCCAGGGGGCACTGAAGCTTTCTTT.

This clonotype has at least ten counts. J is TRBJ1-3 and V is TRBV2; no definite D call. The germline V and J ends were trimmed by 2 bases and 1 base, with 12 bases remaining between them. Germline CDR1 and CDR2: SNHLY and FYNNEI. The CDR3 consists of 16 residues. CDR3 region: CASSEPWSLSGNTIYF. Written as DNA, the CDR3 is TGTGCCAGCAGTGAACCGTGGTCGTTGTCTGGAAACACCATATATTTT.

V gene TRBV11-2 combines with J gene TRBJ2-5, with 11 bases fitting TRBD2. The germline V gene encodes CDR1 SGHAT and CDR2 FQNNGV. The CDR3 runs to 17 residues. V was pared by 6 bases and J by 5 bases, with 14 bases of the junction left unmatched. As DNA, the CDR3 is TGTGCCAGCAGGCCGCTAGCGGGAGGACTCCTTTGGGAGACCCAGTACTTC. It encodes CASRPLAGGLLWETQYF.

The chain uses TRBV6-5 and TRBJ2-1; TRBD2 agrees at 16 bases. J was trimmed by 4 bases and V by 4 bases; bases with no gene match: 16. The germline V gene encodes CDR1 MNHEY and CDR2 SVGAGI. The CDR3 has 21 amino acids. The CDR3 nucleotides are TGTGCCAGCAGTTCCCTTCCGGGACTAGCGGGAGGGAGGGGCTCGTACAATGAGCAGTTCTTC. Amino acids: CASSSLPGLAGGRGSYNEQFF.

This clonotype was detected many times. J is TRBJ1-1 and V is TRBV27, with 9 bases fitting TRBD1. The CDR3 sequence is 14 residues long. The germline CDR1 and CDR2 sequences are MNHEY and SMNVEV (reference sequence). J gave up 4 bases and V 4 bases, and 4 bases lay outside the gene matches. CDR3 bases: TGTGCCAGCAGTTGGGGACAGGGTAGCACTGAAGCTTTCTTT. Translation gives CASSWGQGSTEAFF.

This clonotype was picked up many times. The chain uses TRBV11-1 and TRBJ2-7; 12 bases fit TRBD2. The CDR3 is 14 residues long. V shed 5 bases, J shed 7 bases, and the junction held 6 bases outside the gene matches. Germline V lookup: CDR1 SGHAT, CDR2 FQDESV (reference sequence). The CDR3 protein is CASSITSGGLEQYF. CDR3 nucleotide sequence: TGTGCCAGCAGCATAACTAGCGGGGGGCTTGAGCAGTACTTC.